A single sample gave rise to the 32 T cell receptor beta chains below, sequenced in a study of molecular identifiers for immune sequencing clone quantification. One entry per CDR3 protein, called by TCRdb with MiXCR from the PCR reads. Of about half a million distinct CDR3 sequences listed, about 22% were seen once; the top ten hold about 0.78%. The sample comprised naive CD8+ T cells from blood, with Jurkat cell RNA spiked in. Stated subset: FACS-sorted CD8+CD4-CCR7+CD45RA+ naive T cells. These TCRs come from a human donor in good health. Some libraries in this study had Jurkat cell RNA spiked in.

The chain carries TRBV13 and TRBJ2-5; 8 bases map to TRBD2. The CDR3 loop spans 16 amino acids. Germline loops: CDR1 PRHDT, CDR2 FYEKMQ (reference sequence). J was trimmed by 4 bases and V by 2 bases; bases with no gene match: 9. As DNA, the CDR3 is TGTGCCAGCAGCTTAAGGGCTCGCGGGGGGCGAGAGACCCAGTACTTC. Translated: CASSLRARGGRETQYF.

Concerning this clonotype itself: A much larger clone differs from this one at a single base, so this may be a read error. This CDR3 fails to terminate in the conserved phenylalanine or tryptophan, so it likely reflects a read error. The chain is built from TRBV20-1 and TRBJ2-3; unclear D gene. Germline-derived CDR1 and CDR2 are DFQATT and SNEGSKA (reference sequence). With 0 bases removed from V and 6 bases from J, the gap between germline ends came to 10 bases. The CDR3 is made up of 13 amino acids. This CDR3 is CSARDLDPDTQYL. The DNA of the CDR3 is TGCAGTGCTAGAGATCTGGATCCGGATACGCAGTATCTT.

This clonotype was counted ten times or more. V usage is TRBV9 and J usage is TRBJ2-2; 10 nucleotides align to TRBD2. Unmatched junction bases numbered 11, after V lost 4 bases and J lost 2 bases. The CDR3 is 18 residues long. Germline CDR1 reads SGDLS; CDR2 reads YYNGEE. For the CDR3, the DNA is TGTGCCAGCAGCTACCCGGGTAGCGGGGGGATAAACACCGGGGAGCTGTTTTTT. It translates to CASSYPGSGGINTGELFF.

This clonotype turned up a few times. CDR3 nucleotides: TGTGCCAGCAGCAAAGCGCTCAGATGGCAGGGGGTCTACTCTGGGGCCAACGTCCTGACTTTC. It translates to CASSKALRWQGVYSGANVLTF. The rearrangement uses TRBV21-1 and TRBJ2-6; the D call in the table, TRBD1, was not verified against the DNA. TRBV21-1 represents a pseudogene. The CDR3 is 21 residues long.

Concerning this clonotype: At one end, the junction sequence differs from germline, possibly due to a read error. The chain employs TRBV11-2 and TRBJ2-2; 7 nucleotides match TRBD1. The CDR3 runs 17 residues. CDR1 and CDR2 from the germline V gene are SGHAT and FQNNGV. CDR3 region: CASSPFMGQPNAGELFF. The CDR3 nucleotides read TGTGCCAGCAGCCCATTTATGGGACAGCCGAACGCCGGGGAGCTGTTTTTT.

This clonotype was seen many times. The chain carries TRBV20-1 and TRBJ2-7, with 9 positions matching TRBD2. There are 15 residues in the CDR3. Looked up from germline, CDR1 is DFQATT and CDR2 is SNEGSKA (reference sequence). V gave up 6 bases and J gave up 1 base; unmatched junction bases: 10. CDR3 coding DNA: TGCAGTGCCCCCCGACTAGCGGAGGTTTCCTACGAGCAGTACTTC. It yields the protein CSAPRLAEVSYEQYF.

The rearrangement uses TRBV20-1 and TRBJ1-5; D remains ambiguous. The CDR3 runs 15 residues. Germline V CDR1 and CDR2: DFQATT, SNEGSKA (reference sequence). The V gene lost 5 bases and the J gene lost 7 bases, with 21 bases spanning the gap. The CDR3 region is CSAEYGPSEDQPQHF. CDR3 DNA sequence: TGCAGTGCTGAGTACGGGCCTTCTGAAGACCAGCCCCAGCATTTT.

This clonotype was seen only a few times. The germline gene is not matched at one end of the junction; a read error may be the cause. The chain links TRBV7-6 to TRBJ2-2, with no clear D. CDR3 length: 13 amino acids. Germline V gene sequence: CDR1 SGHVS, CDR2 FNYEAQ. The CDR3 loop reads CVSSLTNTGELFF. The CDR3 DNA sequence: TGTGTCAGCAGCTTAACGAACACCGGGGAGCTGTTTTTT.

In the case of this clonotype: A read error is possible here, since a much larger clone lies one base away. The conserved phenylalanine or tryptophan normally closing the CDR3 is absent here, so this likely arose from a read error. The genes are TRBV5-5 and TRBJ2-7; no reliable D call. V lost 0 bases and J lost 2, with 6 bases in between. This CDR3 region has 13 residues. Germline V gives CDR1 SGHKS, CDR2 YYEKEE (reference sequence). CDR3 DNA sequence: TGTGCCAGCAGCTTGGGCCATCCCTACGAGCAGTACCTC. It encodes CASSLGHPYEQYL.

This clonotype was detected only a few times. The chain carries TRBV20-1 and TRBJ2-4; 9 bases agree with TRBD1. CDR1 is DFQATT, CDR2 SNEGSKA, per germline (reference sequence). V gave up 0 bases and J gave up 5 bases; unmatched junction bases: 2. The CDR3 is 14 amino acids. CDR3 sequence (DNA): TGCAGTGCTAGAGATACAGGGGGCCAAAACATTCAGTACTTC. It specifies CSARDTGGQNIQYF.

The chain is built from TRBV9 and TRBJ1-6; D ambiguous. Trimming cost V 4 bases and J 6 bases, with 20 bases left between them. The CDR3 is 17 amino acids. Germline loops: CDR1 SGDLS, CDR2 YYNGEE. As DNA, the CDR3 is TGTGCCAGCAGCCCGTCCGGGATCTTAAAGGCTAATTCACCCCTCCACTTT. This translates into CASSPSGILKANSPLHF.

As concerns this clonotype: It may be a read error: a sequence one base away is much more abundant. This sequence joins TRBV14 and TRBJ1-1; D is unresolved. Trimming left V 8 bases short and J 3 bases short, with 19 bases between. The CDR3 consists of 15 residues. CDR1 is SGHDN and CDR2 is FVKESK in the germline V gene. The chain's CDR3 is CASGPDTPADTEAFF. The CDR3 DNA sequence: TGTGCCAGCGGCCCAGATACCCCAGCGGACACTGAAGCTTTCTTT.

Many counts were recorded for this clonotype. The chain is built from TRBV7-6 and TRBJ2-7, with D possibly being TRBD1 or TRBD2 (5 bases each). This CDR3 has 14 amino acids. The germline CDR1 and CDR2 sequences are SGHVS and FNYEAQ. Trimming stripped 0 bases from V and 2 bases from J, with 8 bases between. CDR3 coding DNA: TGTGCCAGCAGCTTAGCGGGGGTAACCTACGAGCAGTACTTC. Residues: CASSLAGVTYEQYF.

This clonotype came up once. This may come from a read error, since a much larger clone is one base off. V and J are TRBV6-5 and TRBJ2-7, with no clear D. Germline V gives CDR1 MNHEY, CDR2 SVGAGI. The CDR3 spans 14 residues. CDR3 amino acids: CASSYTSESYERYF. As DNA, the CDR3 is TGTGCCAGCAGTTACACGTCAGAATCCTACGAGCGGTACTTC.

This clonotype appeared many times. CDR3 loop: CASSVGTSGFSYEQYF. For the CDR3, the DNA is TGTGCCAGCAGTGTAGGGACTAGCGGGTTCTCCTACGAGCAGTACTTC. The V gene is TRBV12-3 or TRBV12-4, the J gene TRBJ2-7, with 12 bases lining up with TRBD2. The CDR3 totals 16 residues. Trimming cost V 5 bases and J 0 bases; bases outside gene matches: 5.

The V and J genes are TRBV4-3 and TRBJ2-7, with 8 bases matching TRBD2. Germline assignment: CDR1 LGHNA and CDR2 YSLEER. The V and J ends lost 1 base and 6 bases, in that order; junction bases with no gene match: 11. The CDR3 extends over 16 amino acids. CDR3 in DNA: TGCGCCAGCAGCCAAGGGTCAGGCGGGGGGAGAGCCGAGCAGTACTTC. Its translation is CASSQGSGGGRAEQYF.

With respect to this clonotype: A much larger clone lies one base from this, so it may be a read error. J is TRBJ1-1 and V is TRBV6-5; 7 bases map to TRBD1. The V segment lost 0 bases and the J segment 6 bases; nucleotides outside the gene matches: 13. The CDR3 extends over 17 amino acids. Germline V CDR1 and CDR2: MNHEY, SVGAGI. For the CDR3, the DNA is TGTGCCAGCAGTTACTCGTTGAAACAGGGGTTGCCCCCTGAAGCTTTCTTT. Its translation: CASSYSLKQGLPPEAFF.

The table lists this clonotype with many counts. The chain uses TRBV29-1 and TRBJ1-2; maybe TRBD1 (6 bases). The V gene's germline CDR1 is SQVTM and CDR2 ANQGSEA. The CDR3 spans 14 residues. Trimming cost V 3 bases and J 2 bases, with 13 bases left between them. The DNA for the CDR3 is TGCAGCGTTGATACCGGGACACTCAACTATGGCTACACCTTC. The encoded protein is CSVDTGTLNYGYTF.

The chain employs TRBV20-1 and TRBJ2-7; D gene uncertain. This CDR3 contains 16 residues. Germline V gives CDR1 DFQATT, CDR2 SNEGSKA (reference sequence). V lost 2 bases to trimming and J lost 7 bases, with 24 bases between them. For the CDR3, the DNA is TGCAGTGCTAGATATCCCATCAGTGCTGCTACGAAGGAGCAGTACTTC. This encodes CSARYPISAATKEQYF.

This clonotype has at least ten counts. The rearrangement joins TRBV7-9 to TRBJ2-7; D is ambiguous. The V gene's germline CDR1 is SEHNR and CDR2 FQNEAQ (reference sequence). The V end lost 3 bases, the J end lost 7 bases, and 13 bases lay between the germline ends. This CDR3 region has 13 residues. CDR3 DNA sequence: TGTGCCAGCAGCTTGGGTCATCGTGGAGAGCAGTACTTC. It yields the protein CASSLGHRGEQYF. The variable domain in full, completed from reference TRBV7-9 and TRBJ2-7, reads DTGVSQNPRHKITKRGQNVTFRCDPISEHNRLYWYRQTLGQGPEFLTYFQNEAQLEKSRLLSDRFSAERPKGSFSTLEIQRTEQGDSAMYLCASSLGHRGEQYFGPGTRLTVT.

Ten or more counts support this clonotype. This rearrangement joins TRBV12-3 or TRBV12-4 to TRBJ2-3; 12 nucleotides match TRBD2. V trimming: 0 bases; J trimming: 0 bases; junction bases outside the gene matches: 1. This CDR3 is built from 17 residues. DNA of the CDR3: TGTGCCAGCAGTTTAGCGGGACTAGCGGGCAGCACAGATACGCAGTATTTT. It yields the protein CASSLAGLAGSTDTQYF.

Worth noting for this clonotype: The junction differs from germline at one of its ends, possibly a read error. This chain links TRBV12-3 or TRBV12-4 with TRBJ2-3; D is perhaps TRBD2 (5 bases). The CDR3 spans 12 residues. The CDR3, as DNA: TGTACCAGCAGTTTAGGCGGGGATACGCAGTATTTT. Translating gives CTSSLGGDTQYF.

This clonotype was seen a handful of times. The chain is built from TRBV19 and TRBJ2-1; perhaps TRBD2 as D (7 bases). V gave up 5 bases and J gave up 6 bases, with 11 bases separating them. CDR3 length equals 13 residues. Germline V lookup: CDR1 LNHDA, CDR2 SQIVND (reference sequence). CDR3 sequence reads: CASSHREGNEQFF. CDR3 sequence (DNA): TGTGCCAGTAGTCACAGGGAGGGCAATGAGCAGTTCTTC.

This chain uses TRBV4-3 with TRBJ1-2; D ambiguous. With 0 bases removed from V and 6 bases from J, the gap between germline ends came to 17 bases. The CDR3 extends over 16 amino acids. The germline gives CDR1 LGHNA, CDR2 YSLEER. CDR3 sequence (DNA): TGCGCCAGCAGCCAAGATCGGTACGGGATGGGGAATGGCTACACCTTC. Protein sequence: CASSQDRYGMGNGYTF.

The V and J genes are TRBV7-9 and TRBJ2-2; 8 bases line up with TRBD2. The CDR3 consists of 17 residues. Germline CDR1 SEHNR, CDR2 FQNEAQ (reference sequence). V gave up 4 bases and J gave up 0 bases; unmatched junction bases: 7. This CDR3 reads CASSSLELAANTGELFF. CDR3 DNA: TGTGCCAGCAGCTCCCTAGAACTAGCGGCGAACACCGGGGAGCTGTTTTTT.

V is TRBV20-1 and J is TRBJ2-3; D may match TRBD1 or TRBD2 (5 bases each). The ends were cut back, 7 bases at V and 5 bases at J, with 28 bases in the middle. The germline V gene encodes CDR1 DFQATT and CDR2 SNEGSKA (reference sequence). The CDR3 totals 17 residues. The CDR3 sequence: CSVRAPTGAFGQDTQYF. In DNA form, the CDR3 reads TGCAGTGTCAGAGCCCCGACCGGGGCCTTTGGGCAAGATACGCAGTATTTT.

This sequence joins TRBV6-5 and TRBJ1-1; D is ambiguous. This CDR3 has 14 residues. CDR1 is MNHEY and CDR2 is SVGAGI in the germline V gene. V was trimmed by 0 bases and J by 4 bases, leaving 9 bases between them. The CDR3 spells CASSYSGSATEAFF. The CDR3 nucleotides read TGTGCCAGCAGTTACTCTGGCAGTGCCACTGAAGCTTTCTTT.

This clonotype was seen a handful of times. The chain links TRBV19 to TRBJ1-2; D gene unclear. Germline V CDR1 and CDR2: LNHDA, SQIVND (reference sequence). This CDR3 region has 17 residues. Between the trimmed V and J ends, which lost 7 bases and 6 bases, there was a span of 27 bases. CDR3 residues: CASTENTARPTRDGYTF. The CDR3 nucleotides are TGTGCCAGTACCGAAAACACTGCAAGACCAACCCGGGATGGCTACACCTTC.

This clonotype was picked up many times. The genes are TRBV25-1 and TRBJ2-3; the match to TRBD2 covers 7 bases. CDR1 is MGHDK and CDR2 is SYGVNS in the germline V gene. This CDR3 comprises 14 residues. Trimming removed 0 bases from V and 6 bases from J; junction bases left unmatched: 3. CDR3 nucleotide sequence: TGTGCCAGCAGTGAATATATGACTAGCGATACGCAGTATTTT. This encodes CASSEYMTSDTQYF.

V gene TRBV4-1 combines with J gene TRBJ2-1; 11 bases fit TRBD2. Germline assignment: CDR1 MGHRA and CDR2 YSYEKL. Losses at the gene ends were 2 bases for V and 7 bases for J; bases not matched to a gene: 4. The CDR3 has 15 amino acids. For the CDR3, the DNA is TGCGCCAGCAGCCAAATAGCGGGGGGGCGTAATGAGCAGTTCTTC. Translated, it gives CASSQIAGGRNEQFF.

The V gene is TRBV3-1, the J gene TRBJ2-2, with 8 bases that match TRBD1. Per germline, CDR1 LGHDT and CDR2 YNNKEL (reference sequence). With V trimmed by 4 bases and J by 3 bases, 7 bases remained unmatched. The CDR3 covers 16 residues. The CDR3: CASSPRGDRYTGELFF. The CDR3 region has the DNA TGTGCCAGCAGCCCTAGAGGGGACAGGTACACCGGGGAGCTGTTTTTT.

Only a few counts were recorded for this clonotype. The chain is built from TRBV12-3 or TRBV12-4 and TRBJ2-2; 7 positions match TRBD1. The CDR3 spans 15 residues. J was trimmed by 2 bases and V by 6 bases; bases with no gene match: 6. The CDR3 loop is CASSRDRENTGELFF. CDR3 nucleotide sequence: TGTGCCAGCAGCCGGGACAGAGAAAACACCGGGGAGCTGTTTTTT.